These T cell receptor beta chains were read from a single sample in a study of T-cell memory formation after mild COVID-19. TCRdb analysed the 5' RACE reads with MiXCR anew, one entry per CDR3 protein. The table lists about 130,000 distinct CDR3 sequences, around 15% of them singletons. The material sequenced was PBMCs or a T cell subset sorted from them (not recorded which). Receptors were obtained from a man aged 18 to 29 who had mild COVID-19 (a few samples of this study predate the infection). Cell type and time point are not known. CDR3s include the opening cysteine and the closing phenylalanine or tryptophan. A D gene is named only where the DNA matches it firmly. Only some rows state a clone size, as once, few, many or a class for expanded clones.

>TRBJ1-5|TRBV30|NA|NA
CAWSTREVQPQHF
TGTGCCTGGAGTACCCGGGAAGTTCAGCCCCAGCATTTT
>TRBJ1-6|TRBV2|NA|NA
CASRNNSPLHF
TGTGCCAGTCGTAATAATTCACCCCTCCACTTT
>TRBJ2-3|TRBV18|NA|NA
CASSPRREGTDTQYF
TGTGCCAGCTCACCAAGAAGGGAGGGCACAGATACGCAGTATTTT
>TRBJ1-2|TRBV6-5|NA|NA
CASSSVYGYTF
TGTGCCAGCAGTTCCGTCTATGGCTACACCTTC
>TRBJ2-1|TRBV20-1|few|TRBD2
CSARDVSGGGAYNEQFF
TGCAGTGCTAGAGATGTATCTGGCGGGGGGGCCTACAATGAGCAGTTCTTC
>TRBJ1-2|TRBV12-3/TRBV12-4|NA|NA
CASRDKNYGYTF
TGTGCCAGCAGGGACAAAAACTATGGCTACACCTTC
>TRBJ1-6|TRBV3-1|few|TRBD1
CASSPTGSSPLHF
TGTGCCAGCAGCCCGACAGGGAGCTCACCCCTCCACTTT
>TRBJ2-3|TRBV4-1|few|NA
CASSQELHTQYF
TGCGCCAGCAGCCAAGAGCTGCATACGCAGTATTTT
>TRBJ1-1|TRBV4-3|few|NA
CASSQDWGGATEAFF
TGCGCCAGCAGCCAAGATTGGGGTGGGGCCACTGAAGCTTTCTTT
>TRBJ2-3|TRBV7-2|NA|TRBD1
CASSSQGDSRGKYF
TGTGCCAGCAGCTCACAGGGGGACTCCCGGGGAAAGTATTTT
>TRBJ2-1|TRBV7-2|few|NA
CASSQSGYEQFF
TGTGCCAGCAGCCAGTCGGGTTATGAGCAGTTCTTC
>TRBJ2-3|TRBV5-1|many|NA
CASGRDSSTDTQYF
TGCGCCAGCGGCCGGGACTCCAGCACAGATACGCAGTATTTT
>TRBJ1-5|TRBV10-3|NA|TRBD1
CAVNQDRDYQPQHF
TGTGCCGTCAATCAGGACAGGGACTATCAGCCCCAGCATTTT
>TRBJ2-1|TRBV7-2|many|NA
CASSLAYRSNEQFF
TGTGCCAGCAGCTTAGCGTACCGGAGCAATGAGCAGTTCTTC
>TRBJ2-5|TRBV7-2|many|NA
CASSLGSPLFQETQYF
TGTGCCAGCAGCCTCGGGAGCCCCCTCTTCCAAGAGACCCAGTACTTC
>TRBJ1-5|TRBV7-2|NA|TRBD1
CASSSAGGYQPQHF
TGTGCCAGCAGCTCCGCAGGGGGCTATCAGCCCCAGCATTTT
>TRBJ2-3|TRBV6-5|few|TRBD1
CASSFDRGRADTQYF
TGTGCCAGCAGTTTCGACAGGGGGCGGGCAGATACGCAGTATTTT
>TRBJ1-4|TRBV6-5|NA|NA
CASSYSRERTEKLFF
TGTGCCAGCAGTTACTCGCGGGAACGAACTGAAAAACTGTTTTTT
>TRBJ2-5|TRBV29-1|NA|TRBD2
CSVGLAGGIRTQYF
TGCAGCGTTGGACTAGCGGGGGGAATCAGGACCCAGTACTTC
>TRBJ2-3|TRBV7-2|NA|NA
CASSLAGVTDTQDF
TGTGCCAGCAGCTTAGCCGGGGTCACAGATACGCAGGATTTT
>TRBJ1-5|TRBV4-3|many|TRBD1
CASSPTGDSYQPQHF
TGCGCCAGCAGCCCAACAGGGGACAGTTATCAGCCCCAGCATTTT
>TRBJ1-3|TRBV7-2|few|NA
CASSSEAGSGNTIYF
TGTGCCAGCAGCTCGGAAGCAGGGTCGGGAAACACCATATATTTT
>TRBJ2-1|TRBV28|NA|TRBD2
CASSWGGSYNEQFF
TGTGCCAGCAGTTGGGGGGGATCCTACAATGAGCAGTTCTTC
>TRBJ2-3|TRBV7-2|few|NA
CASSRSGGQTDTQYF
TGTGCCAGCAGCCGTTCCGGGGGTCAAACAGATACGCAGTATTTT
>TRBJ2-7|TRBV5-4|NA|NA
CASSSGSPDAYEQYF
TGTGCCAGCAGCTCGGGCTCTCCCGACGCCTACGAGCAGTACTTC
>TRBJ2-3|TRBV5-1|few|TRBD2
CASSLTSGASDTQYF
TGCGCCAGCAGCTTGACTAGCGGGGCATCCGATACGCAGTATTTT
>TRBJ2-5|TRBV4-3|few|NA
CASSQVRGMETQYF
TGCGCCAGCAGCCAAGTGAGGGGGATGGAGACCCAGTACTTC
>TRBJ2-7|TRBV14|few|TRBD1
CASSQQGKSYEQYF
TGTGCCAGCAGTCAACAGGGGAAATCCTACGAGCAGTACTTC
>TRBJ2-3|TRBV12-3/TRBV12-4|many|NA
CASSRSEHADTQYF
TGTGCCAGCAGTCGATCCGAGCACGCAGATACGCAGTATTTT
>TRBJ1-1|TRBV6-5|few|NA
CASSRTGGMNTEAFF
TGTGCCAGCAGTCGGACGGGGGGGATGAACACTGAAGCTTTCTTT
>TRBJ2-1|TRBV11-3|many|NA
CASSLNREGEQFF
TGTGCCAGCAGCTTGAACAGGGAGGGTGAGCAGTTCTTC
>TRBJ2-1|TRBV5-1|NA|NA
CASSRTLGNEQFF
TGCGCCAGCAGCAGGACCCTGGGCAATGAGCAGTTCTTC
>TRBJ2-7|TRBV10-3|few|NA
CANGQFLEQYF
TGTGCCAACGGACAGTTCTTGGAGCAGTACTTC
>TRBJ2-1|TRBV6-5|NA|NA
CASRGTGFKYNEQFF
TGTGCCAGCAGAGGCACAGGGTTTAAGTACAATGAGCAGTTCTTC
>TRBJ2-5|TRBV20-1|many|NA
CSAKDGRKASQETQYF
TGCAGTGCTAAGGACGGACGGAAAGCAAGCCAAGAGACCCAGTACTTC
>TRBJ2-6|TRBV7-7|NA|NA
CASSDSPGANVLTF
TGTGCTAGCAGTGACAGTCCTGGGGCCAACGTCCTGACTTTC
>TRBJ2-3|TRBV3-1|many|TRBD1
CASSQGTGDTDTQYF
TGTGCCAGCAGCCAAGGGACAGGGGACACAGATACGCAGTATTTT
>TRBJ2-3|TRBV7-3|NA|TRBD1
CASSLSRGRDTQYF
TGTGCCAGCAGCTTAAGCAGGGGGCGAGATACGCAGTATTTT
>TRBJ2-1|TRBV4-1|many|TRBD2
CASSHIPSGYNEQFF
TGCGCCAGCAGCCATATCCCTAGCGGGTACAATGAGCAGTTCTTC
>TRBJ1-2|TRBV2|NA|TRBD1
CASSEDFLPRTGNYGYTF
TGTGCCAGCAGTGAAGACTTTCTCCCCAGGACAGGGAACTATGGCTACACCTTC